What follows are 12 T cell receptor beta chains derived from one specimen sequenced in a study of control samples from healthy donors and cancer patients. Method: immunoSEQ multiplex PCR; TCRdb's copy keeps in-frame clones and lacks some. This table has 120,000 or so clones, about 90% appearing once. Source material: blood. The receptors here all came from a man aged 18 to 30 in good health.

The J gene is TRBJ2-7, the V gene TRBV19; 9 bases agree with TRBD1. Per the germline V gene, CDR1 is LNHDA and CDR2 is SQIVND (reference sequence). The CDR3 has 16 residues. The ends lost 5 bases at V and 2 bases at J; junction bases unmatched: 10. Written as DNA, the CDR3 is TGTGCCAGTAGTCCCGTCAGGACAGGGGCGGCCTACGAGCAGTACTTC. Translation: CASSPVRTGAAYEQYF.

This rearrangement joins TRBV11-2 to TRBJ2-5; D is possibly TRBD2 (5 bases). Trimming shortened V by 0 bases and J by 0 bases, and 8 bases separated the two germline ends. Germline lookup yields CDR1 SGHAT and CDR2 FQNNGV. This CDR3 has 15 residues. The CDR3 region has the DNA TGTGCCAGCAGCTTAGATCCAGCGGACCAAGAGACCCAGTACTTC. Its translation is CASSLDPADQETQYF. Drawing the rest from reference TRBV11-2 and TRBJ2-5, the complete variable domain is EAGVAQSPRYKIIEKRQSVAFWCNPISGHATLYWYQQILGQGPKLLIQFQNNGVVDDSQLPKDRFSAERLKGVDSTLKIQPAKLEDSAVYLCASSLDPADQETQYFGPGTRLLVL.

This chain joins TRBV6-4 and TRBJ2-1; 8 bases align to TRBD1. CDR1 is MRHNA and CDR2 is SNTAGT in the germline V gene. This CDR3 has 17 residues. V was clipped by 5 bases and J by 6 bases; unmatched bases: 15. CDR3 in amino acids: CASSPKNTGGTGNEQFF. CDR3 coding DNA: TGTGCCAGCAGTCCGAAAAATACAGGGGGTACAGGCAATGAGCAGTTCTTC.

The gene calls are TRBV5-1 and TRBJ1-4; D not resolved. Germline V gene data show CDR1 as SGHRS and CDR2 as YFSETQ. V dropped 5 bases and J dropped 2 bases, with 10 bases sitting between them. There are 14 residues in the CDR3. CDR3 region: CASRMGDTNEKLFF. The CDR3 nucleotides read TGCGCCAGCAGAATGGGAGATACTAATGAAAAACTGTTTTTT.

This chain joins TRBV6-2 or TRBV6-3 and TRBJ1-2; D unresolved. Trimming removed 6 bases at V and 4 bases at J, with 15 bases between. The germline V gene has CDR1 MNHEY and CDR2 SVGEGT. There are 14 residues in the CDR3. The CDR3 DNA follows: TGTGCCAGCAGCTTATTCGACGCCTTCTATGGCTACACCTTC. This encodes CASSLFDAFYGYTF.

As concerns this clone: A junction end diverges from the germline sequence, so it may reflect a read error. This rearrangement joins TRBV7-7 to TRBJ2-5; the D call may be TRBD1 or TRBD2 (5 bases each). From germline, CDR1 is SSHAT and CDR2 FNYEAQ (reference sequence). The length of the CDR3 is 17 residues. The CDR3 DNA sequence: TGTGCTAGCACCGCGAGGCCTACCGGGGCTAAACAAGAGACCCAGTACTTC. This codes for CASTARPTGAKQETQYF.

The V call is TRBV11-2, the J call TRBJ1-4; D is unresolved. The V end was cut by 5 bases, the J end by 8 bases, with 12 bases between. From germline, CDR1 is SGHAT and CDR2 FQNNGV. The CDR3 consists of 13 residues. The CDR3 region is CASSTGGWEKLFF. CDR3 bases: TGTGCCAGCAGCACCGGCGGCTGGGAAAAACTGTTTTTT.

This chain joins TRBV10-3 and TRBJ1-1; D might be TRBD1 (5 bases). Germline CDR1 reads ENHRY; CDR2 reads SYGVKD. This CDR3 is 14 amino acids long. Trimming removed 4 bases at V and 5 bases at J, with 14 bases between. The CDR3 sequence is CAISGDLGRTEAFF. The CDR3 DNA reads as TGTGCCATCAGTGGGGACCTGGGAAGGACTGAAGCTTTCTTT.

The chain couples TRBV15 to TRBJ1-2; 7 bases map to TRBD1. Losses at the gene ends were 3 bases for V and 4 bases for J; bases not matched to a gene: 11. Germline V CDR1 and CDR2: LNHNV, YYDKDF (reference sequence). This CDR3 is 16 amino acids long. The CDR3 is CATSSENRGYRYGYTF. CDR3 in DNA: TGTGCCACCAGCAGCGAGAACAGGGGCTACCGCTATGGCTACACCTTC. Using reference TRBV15 and TRBJ1-2 for the parts outside the CDR3, the full variable domain is DAMVIQNPRYQVTQFGKPVTLSCSQTLNHNVMYWYQQKSSQAPKLLFHYYDKDFNNEADTPDNFQSRRPNTSFCFLDIRSPGLGDTAMYLCATSSENRGYRYGYTFGSGTRLTVV.

The rearrangement joins TRBV2 to TRBJ1-5; D gene ambiguous. The CDR3 is 13 amino acids. Per germline, CDR1 SNHLY and CDR2 FYNNEI. V lost 6 bases to trimming and J lost 6 bases, with 12 bases between them. The CDR3 loop is CASSPPGGQPQHF. The CDR3 nucleotides are TGTGCCAGCAGCCCCCCAGGTGGTCAGCCCCAGCATTTT.

This chain joins TRBV6-5 and TRBJ1-1, with TRBD1 matching over 7 bases. This CDR3 is 15 amino acids long. V dropped 3 bases and J dropped 1; count of bases not matched to a gene: 5. The germline CDR1 and CDR2 sequences are MNHEY and SVGAGI. CDR3 DNA sequence: TGTGCCAGCAGTTATTTAGGGACAGCGAACACTGAAGCTTTCTTT. This translates into CASSYLGTANTEAFF.

The chain recombines TRBV6-2 or TRBV6-3 with TRBJ1-1; 12 nucleotides align to TRBD1. The CDR3 runs to 18 residues. With 4 bases clipped from V and 6 bases from J, the junction kept 15 bases outside the gene matches. Looked up from germline, CDR1 is MNHEY and CDR2 is SVGEGT. The CDR3 region has the DNA TGTGCCAGCAGTTCCGGGACAGGGGGCGAGGGGGACATGGCTGAAGCTTTCTTT. Residues: CASSSGTGGEGDMAEAFF.